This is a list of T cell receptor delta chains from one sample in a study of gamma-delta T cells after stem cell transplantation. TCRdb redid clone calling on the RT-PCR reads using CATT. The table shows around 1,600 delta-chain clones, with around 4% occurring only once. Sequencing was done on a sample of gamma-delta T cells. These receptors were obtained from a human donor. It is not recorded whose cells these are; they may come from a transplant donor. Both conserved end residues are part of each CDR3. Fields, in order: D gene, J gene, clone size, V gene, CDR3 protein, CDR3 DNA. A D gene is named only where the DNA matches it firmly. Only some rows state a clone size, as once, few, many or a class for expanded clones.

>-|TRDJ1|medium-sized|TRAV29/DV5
CAAGSRGGYETDKLIF
TGTGCAGCAGGCTCACGGGGCGGTTACGAGACCGATAAACTCATCTTT
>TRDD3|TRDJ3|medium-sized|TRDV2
CACDTGSLTGGTPSSWDTRQMFF
TGTGCCTGTGACACCGGGAGCCTTACTGGGGGAACACCCAGCTCCTGGGACACCCGACAGATGTTTTTC
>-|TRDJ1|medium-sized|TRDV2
CACDLIPVNWTSYTDKLIF
TGTGCCTGTGACCTAATACCCGTCAACTGGACCTCGTACACCGATAAACTCATCTTT
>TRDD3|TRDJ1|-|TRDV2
CACDKLGDTPWSDKLIF
TGTGCCTGTGACAAACTGGGGGATACACCATGGTCCGATAAACTCATCTTT
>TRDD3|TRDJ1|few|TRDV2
CACDNLLGGTDKLIF
TGTGCCTGTGACAACCTACTGGGGGGCACCGATAAACTCATCTTT
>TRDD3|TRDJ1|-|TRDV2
CACDTLLTGGSTYTDKLIF
TGTGCCTGTGACACCCTTCTTACTGGGGGATCGACGTACACCGATAAACTCATCTTT
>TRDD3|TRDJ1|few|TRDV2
CACATAGTGGDPGFTDKLIF
TGTGCCTGTGCCACCGCTGGTACTGGGGGAGACCCCGGTTTCACCGATAAACTCATCTTT
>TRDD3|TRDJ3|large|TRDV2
CACVGVLGDNSWDTRQMFF
TGTGCCTGTGTTGGCGTACTGGGGGATAACTCCTGGGACACCCGACAGATGTTTTTC
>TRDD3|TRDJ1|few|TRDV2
CACDLIRSTGGYDPDKPIF
TGTGCCTGTGACCTAATAAGGAGTACTGGGGGATACGATCCCGATAAACCCATCTTT
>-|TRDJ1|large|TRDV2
CACDSVLYTDKLIF
TGTGCCTGTGACTCGGTACTTTACACCGATAAACTCATCTTT
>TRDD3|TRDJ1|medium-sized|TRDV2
CACEKMGDRYTDKLIF
TGTGCCTGTGAGAAGATGGGGGACAGGTACACCGATAAACTCATCTTT
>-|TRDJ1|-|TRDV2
CACDTVANPWTDKLIF
TGTGCCTGTGACACCGTGGCTAACCCCTGGACCGATAAACTCATCTTT
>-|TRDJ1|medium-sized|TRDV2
CACDPVPGDDKLIF
TGTGCCTGTGACCCTGTCCCGGGAGACGATAAACTCATCTTT
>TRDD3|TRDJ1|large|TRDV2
CACETLTRTGGLYTDKLIF
TGTGCCTGTGAGACCTTGACCCGTACTGGGGGTCTATACACCGATAAACTCATCTTT
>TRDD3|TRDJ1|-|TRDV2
CACDPLSRDTPPADKLIF
TGTGCCTGTGACCCTCTGTCACGGGATACGCCACCAGCTGATAAACTCATCTTT
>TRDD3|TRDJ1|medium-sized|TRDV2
CACDGISGGYSATDTDKLIF
TGTGCCTGTGACGGTATATCTGGGGGATACTCTGCAACGGACACCGATAAACTCATCTTT
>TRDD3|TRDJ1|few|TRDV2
CACDPIGTGGRYTDKLIF
TGTGCCTGTGACCCTATTGGTACTGGGGGAAGGTACACCGATAAACTCATCTTT
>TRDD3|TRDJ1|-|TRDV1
CALGELFTIGTGGYIKLIF
TGTGCTCTTGGGGAACTGTTTACAATTGGTACTGGGGGATACATAAAACTCATCTTT
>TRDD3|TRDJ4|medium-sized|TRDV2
CACDSLGDTAGPLIF
TGTGCCTGTGACTCTCTGGGGGATACGGCCGGACCCCTGATCTTT
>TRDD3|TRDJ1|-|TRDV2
CACDTVLRDTRRETDKLIF
TGTGCCTGTGACACTGTACTGAGGGATACTAGAAGGGAAACCGATAAACTCATCTTT
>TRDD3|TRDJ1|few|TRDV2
CACLLMGLGDTNSYTDKLIF
TGTGCCTGTCTTCTTATGGGATTGGGGGATACGAATTCCTACACCGATAAACTCATCTTT
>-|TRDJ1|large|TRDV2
CACDTVGGPDKLIF
TGTGCCTGTGACACTGTGGGGGGACCCGATAAACTCATCTTT
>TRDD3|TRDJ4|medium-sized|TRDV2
CACDRVQLGDKNPWARPLIF
TGTGCCTGTGACAGGGTTCAACTGGGGGACAAAAACCCCTGGGCCAGACCCCTGATCTTT
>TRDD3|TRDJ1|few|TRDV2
CACDTLGDTADKLIF
TGTGCCTGTGACACTCTGGGGGATACCGCCGATAAACTCATCTTT
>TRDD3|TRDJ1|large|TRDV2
CACDTWGTAFDKLIF
TGTGCCTGTGACACCTGGGGGACAGCCTTTGATAAACTCATCTTT
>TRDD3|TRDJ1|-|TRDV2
CACDQLLGDTCAPGTDKLIF
TGTGCCTGTGACCAACTACTGGGGGATACCTGTGCCCCGGGCACCGATAAACTCATCTTT
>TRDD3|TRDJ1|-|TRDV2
CACDVLGDKYDTDKLIF
TGTGCCTGCGACGTACTGGGGGATAAGTATGACACCGATAAACTCATCTTT
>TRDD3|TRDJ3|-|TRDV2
CACDVAGLGDTGRSWDTRQMFF
TGTGCCTGTGACGTAGCCGGGCTGGGGGATACAGGACGTTCCTGGGACACCCGACAGATGTTTTTC
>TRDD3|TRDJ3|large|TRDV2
CACDTVLGDTEDTRQMFF
TGTGCCTGTGACACGGTGCTGGGGGATACGGAGGACACCCGACAGATGTTTTTC
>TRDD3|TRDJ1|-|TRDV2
CACDTLQTGGYTDKLIF
TGTGCCTGTGACACCCTCCAGACTGGGGGATACACCGATAAACTCATCTTT
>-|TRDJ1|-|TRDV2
CACGTIPISGDPYTDKLIF
TGTGCCTGTGGCACGATTCCTATATCTGGGGACCCGTACACCGATAAACTCATCTTT
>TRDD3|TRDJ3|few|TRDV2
CACDTAGGYRYWDTRQMFF
TGTGCCTGTGACACCGCTGGGGGATACAGGTACTGGGACACCCGACAGATGTTTTTC
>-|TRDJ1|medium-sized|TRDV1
CALGELSRPYGNKLIF
TGTGCTCTTGGGGAACTCTCCCGACCGTACGGTAATAAACTCATCTTT
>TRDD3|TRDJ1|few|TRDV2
CACEGLGDIIESVGTDKLIF
TGTGCCTGTGAGGGACTGGGGGATATAATTGAATCGGTGGGCACCGATAAACTCATCTTT
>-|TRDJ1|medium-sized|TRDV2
CACDPVSGAHPYTDKLIF
TGTGCCTGTGACCCTGTCTCTGGGGCCCACCCCTACACCGATAAACTCATCTTT
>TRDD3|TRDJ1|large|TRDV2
CACDTVLGDRPTDKLIF
TGTGCCTGTGACACAGTACTGGGGGACCGCCCCACCGATAAACTCATCTTT
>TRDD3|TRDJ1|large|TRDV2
CACDTVGGEEGIPKLIF
TGTGCCTGTGACACCGTAGGTGGGGAAGAGGGGATACCAAAACTCATCTTT
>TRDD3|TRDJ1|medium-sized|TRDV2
CACDTLLGAHTDKLIF
TGTGCCTGTGACACATTACTGGGGGCCCACACCGATAAACTCATCTTT
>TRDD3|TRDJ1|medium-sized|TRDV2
CACDPLLGGYTDKLIF
TGTGCCTGTGACCCCCTACTGGGGGGATACACCGATAAACTCATCTTT
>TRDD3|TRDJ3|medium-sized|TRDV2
CACDTGSWGTWDTRQMFF
TGTGCCTGTGACACCGGATCATGGGGGACCTGGGACACCCGACAGATGTTTTTC
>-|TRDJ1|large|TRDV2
CACDMMGASDKLIF
TGTGCCTGTGACATGATGGGGGCCAGCGATAAACTCATCTTT
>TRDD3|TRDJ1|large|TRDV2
CACDSLGDTEDTDKLIF
TGTGCCTGTGACTCTCTGGGGGATACGGAGGACACCGATAAACTCATCTTT
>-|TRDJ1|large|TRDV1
CAPDEEDTDKLIF
TGTGCTCCCGACGAGGAGGACACCGATAAACTCATCTTT
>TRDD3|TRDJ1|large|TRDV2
CACDAVLGDTTDKLIF
TGTGCCTGTGACGCGGTACTGGGGGATACAACCGATAAACTCATCTTT
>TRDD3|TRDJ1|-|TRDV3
CARRKLRTGGSGVDKLIF
TGTGCCAGGCGTAAACTGCGCACTGGGGGATCTGGGGTGGATAAACTCATCTTT
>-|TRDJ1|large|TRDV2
CACDPIGDADKLIF
TGTGCCTGTGACCCGATAGGGGATGCCGATAAACTCATCTTT
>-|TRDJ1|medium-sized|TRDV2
CACDTLGVNTDKLIF
TGTGCCTGTGACACCTTGGGGGTTAACACCGATAAACTCATCTTT
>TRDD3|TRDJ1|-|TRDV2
CACDTVPPIITGGPLGDKLIF
TGTGCCTGTGACACCGTCCCTCCAATTATTACTGGGGGTCCGCTCGGCGATAAACTCATCTTT
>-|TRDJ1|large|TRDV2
CACDTVGPFTDKLIF
TGTGCCTGTGACACGGTGGGGCCGTTCACCGATAAACTCATCTTT
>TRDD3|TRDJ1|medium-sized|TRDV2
CACDSPFLGDTLGTDKLIF
TGTGCCTGTGACTCTCCTTTCCTGGGGGATACGCTCGGCACCGATAAACTCATCTTT
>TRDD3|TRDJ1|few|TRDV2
CACDSLGDTDIDKLIF
TGTGCCTGTGACTCACTGGGGGATACCGACATAGATAAACTCATCTTT
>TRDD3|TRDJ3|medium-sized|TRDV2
CACDFVLGDSHPGSILSDTRQMFF
TGTGCCTGTGACTTCGTACTGGGGGATTCCCATCCTGGATCCATCTTATCGGACACCCGACAGATGTTTTTC
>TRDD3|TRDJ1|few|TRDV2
CACDTVPGDTRLLGDTDKLIF
TGTGCCTGTGACACTGTACCGGGGGATACGAGACTTTTGGGGGACACCGATAAACTCATCTTT
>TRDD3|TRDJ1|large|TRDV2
CACDTLLGDTPWSDKLIF
TGTGCCTGTGACACCCTACTGGGGGATACACCATGGTCCGATAAACTCATCTTT